This T cell receptor (beta chain) is from a study of read filtering for tumor transcriptome and immune sequencing (dated by TCRdb to the early 2020s). Study-level background: The cohort consisted of some 17 male and roughly 13 female patients, with a mean age of about 64 years and an age range of roughly 47 to 90. Using the same bone marrow samples, the study ran both targeted immune repertoire sequencing and bulk whole-transcriptome sequencing and then compared the TCR repertoires from each method. After DNase treatment, whole-transcriptome libraries were prepared using the TruSeq RNA Access Library Prep Kit. TCR-region mapped reads per sample ranged from about 4.05 to 11 million with IR-seq versus only roughly 75 to 1,300 with RNA-seq. A main aim was a read-filtering strategy for immune repertoire data, specifically whether clonotypes supported by a single read should be removed. Under revised international staging, about 8 patients fell into R-ISS I, some 15 into R-ISS II and more than five into R-ISS III.

Starting from around 400 ng RNA, TCR libraries were constructed with the Immunoverse kit using molecular barcoded adaptors that cover the alpha/delta and beta/gamma chains. TCR library preparation used the same RNA that went into transcriptome sequencing. TCR libraries were sequenced on an Illumina HiSeq 4000 with 2 x 150 cycles. The study's own analysis went as follows. MiXCR aligned TCR reads to human V, D, J and C references and assembled the aligned reads into CDR3 clonotypes, with quality filtering and error correction included. Clonotype counts and gene usage diversity were analyzed with the tcR package in R. For inspection of raw mapping reads, RNA-seq reads were mapped by STAR aligner version 2.5.3a onto GRCh37 of the human genome. IR-seq fastq files were randomly downsampled with Seqtk 1.3 to test the effect of sequencing depth on detected clonotypes. TCRdb trimmed the raw reads at Q25, called clones with MiXCR and kept productive beta chains. For every CDR3 protein sequence, its rows merge into one entry that carries the most common genes and DNA. Clone size and V and J calls follow TCRdb, not the original study. The sample has over 45,000 distinct CDR3 sequences on record, less than 25% of them singletons. The ten largest make up roughly 15% of the sample.

Bone marrow was sampled from every patient at the time of active disease. Ficoll-Hypaque density gradient centrifugation was used to isolate bone marrow mononuclear cells. Myeloma plasma cells were removed and CD138-negative cells were collected by negative selection after labeling with CD138 magnetic microbeads on a MACS separator. The purity of the isolated cells was checked by flow cytometry with CD138 antibodies on an Attune NxT. Total RNA was extracted using TRIzol reagent and was quantified on a NanoDrop spectrophotometer. For each patient, the CD138-negative bone marrow sample underwent paired RNA-seq and IR-seq. What the authors observed across the whole study: Single-read clonotypes made up approximately 84% of clonotypes but only 3.5% to 4.5% of total reads in IR-seq, compared with approximately 75% of clonotypes and roughly 45% of reads in RNA-seq. When single-read clonotypes were removed, the proportions of shared clonotypes in IR-seq and RNA-seq correlated more strongly. IR-seq captured clonotypes at much higher depth and more reliably than RNA-seq, and smaller IR-seq throughput sufficed to identify most shared clonotypes. The sorted CD138-negative fraction was a mixed bone marrow immune population, not purified T cells.

This clonotype was observed at least ten times. The target of this receptor is not known. No much larger clone exists at a distance of one base, and base qualities are not known. Sequenced: a population of CD138-negative cells sorted from bone marrow. The cell subset or site label, read with the paper, signifies: bone marrow mononuclear cells depleted of CD138+ plasma/myeloma cells by negative magnetic selection. This clonotype was sampled from a donor aged 40 or over with multiple myeloma.

Read as DNA, the sequence is TGTGCCAGCATGAAGGGGACCACCGGGGAGCTGTTTTTT. The resulting protein is CASMKGTTGELFF. The sequence joins TRBV6-5 to TRBJ2-2; the D gene is tentatively TRBD1 or TRBD2, each matching 5 bases. The CDR3 goes from the cysteine to the phenylalanine over 13 residues. Of the read, only the CDR3 DNA is kept; its 39 bases are in frame from base 1. A distance of 10 bases separates the germline ends of V and J, which lose 7 bases and 4 bases respectively. CDR1 and CDR2 are drawn from the germline V gene: MNHEY, SVGAGI.